This TCR beta chain was recovered during a study of cytomegalovirus exposure and HLA in healthy donors. The PCR was carried out with 60 Vbeta primers and 13 Jbeta primers. TCRdb keeps only in-frame clones here, not all; method: immunoSEQ multiplex PCR. This table holds approximately 150,000 clones, around three quarters found once. CDR1 is SGHRS and CDR2 is YFSETQ in the germline V gene. V was clipped by 2 bases and J by 0 bases; unmatched bases: 7. The CDR3 is made up of 17 amino acids. Sequencing input: PBMCs. The chain links TRBV5-1 to TRBJ2-2; TRBD1 agrees at 7 bases. The sequence came from a woman in her late teens or twenties in good health and CMV-seropositive. The CDR3 protein is CASSFKGASSNTGELFF. In DNA, the CDR3 is TGCGCCAGCAGCTTTAAGGGGGCCTCCTCGAACACCGGGGAGCTGTTTTTT.